This passage covers 6 T cell receptor beta chains from one sample sequenced in a study of control samples from healthy donors and cancer patients. TCRdb's table, derived via immunoSEQ multiplex PCR, lists solely in-frame clones and lacks some. The sample contains about 94,000 clones, over 75% of which appear only once. Sequenced material: blood. These receptors were collected from a woman aged 18 to 35 in good health.

The chain joins TRBV28 to TRBJ2-4; D not resolved. Trimming took off 5 bases at V and 2 bases at J, with 13 bases between the two ends. The CDR3 consists of 15 residues. Germline assignment: CDR1 MDHEN and CDR2 SYDVKM. CDR3 DNA sequence: TGTGCCAGCAGTCCGAGGACGGAAACCAAAAACATTCAGTACTTC. Its translation: CASSPRTETKNIQYF.

This clone appeared once. V usage is TRBV13 and J usage is TRBJ2-7; D is undetermined. CDR1 and CDR2 (germline): PRHDT, FYEKMQ (reference sequence). V shed 1 base and J shed 5 bases, with 6 bases lying between them. The CDR3 runs 12 residues. The CDR3, as DNA: TGTGCCAGCAGCTTAGAGCAGGACGAGCAGTACTTC. Translating gives CASSLEQDEQYF.

V and J are TRBV2 and TRBJ1-4; D is unresolved. Germline V gene data show CDR1 as SNHLY and CDR2 as FYNNEI. The CDR3 has 15 amino acids. V dropped 6 bases and J dropped 8 bases, with 19 bases sitting between them. In nucleotides, the CDR3 is TGTGCCAGCAGCGCCACCCTTGGTGGGGAGGAAAAACTGTTTTTT. It yields the protein CASSATLGGEEKLFF.

This chain uses TRBV14 with TRBJ1-1; tentative D call: TRBD1 (5 bases). The germline V gene has CDR1 SGHDN and CDR2 FVKESK. The CDR3 length is 15 residues. The V and J ends lost 1 base and 10 bases respectively, with 19 bases between them. The chain's CDR3 is CASSQVSPMSGGAFF. The CDR3 coding sequence is TGTGCCAGCAGCCAAGTCTCCCCAATGTCGGGGGGAGCTTTCTTT.

The chain combines TRBV27 with TRBJ1-1; D unresolved. This CDR3 is built from 13 residues. Germline V gene sequence: CDR1 MNHEY, CDR2 SMNVEV (reference sequence). V lost 6 bases, J lost 6 bases, and 14 bases lay in between. As DNA, the CDR3 is TGTGCCAGCAGCTACCAGGCCCTCGCTGAAGCTTTCTTT. It codes for CASSYQALAEAFF.

The V call is TRBV9, the J call TRBJ2-5; tentative D call: TRBD2 (5 bases). Germline CDR1 SGDLS, CDR2 YYNGEE. The germline V and J ends were trimmed by 2 bases and 0 bases, with 8 bases remaining between them. The CDR3 is 14 amino acids. The CDR3 DNA reads TGTGCCAGCAGCGTGGACGGGAACCAAGAGACCCAGTACTTC. It yields the protein CASSVDGNQETQYF.